Sequencing of this T cell receptor beta chain was carried out in a study of CD8 T cells in ankylosing spondylitis. The study's findings and limits: Disease-linked clones were CD8+ and relatively rare in peripheral blood. Matched ankylosing spondylitis synovial fluid reportedly showed significant enrichment of disease-linked clones.

This clonotype was seen many times. Its antigen is as yet unknown. J gave up 5 bases and V 1 base, and 8 bases lay outside the gene matches. The CDR3 runs 16 residues. The germline CDR1 and CDR2 sequences are SGHAT and FQNNGV. Library preparation for TCR beta used quantitative 5'-RACE with molecular barcodes. TCRdb processed the 5' RACE reads anew with MiXCR; each CDR3 protein has one entry. Here the sample spans 150,000 to 200,000 distinct CDR3 sequences, approximately 10% being singletons. This TCR was sampled from a male donor with ankylosing spondylitis or in good health (not recorded which). This rearrangement joins TRBV11-2 to TRBJ2-1, with 7 bases aligning to TRBD1. The specimen sequenced was blood, either unsorted or a sorted T cell fraction (not recorded which). The CDR3 protein is CASSLAPGQPDNEQFF. CDR3 DNA sequence: TGTGCCAGCAGCTTAGCTCCGGGACAGCCTGACAATGAGCAGTTCTTC.